This paragraph covers one T cell receptor (beta chain) sequence. Its target is unknown. These data belong to a study of cytomegalovirus exposure and HLA in healthy donors. Study findings and constraints: Most observed TCR sequences were rare, whereas some public TCRs were detected in many donors. Several top significant clusters appeared, in a later analysis, to be linked to common viral pathogens.

V lost 5 bases and J lost 2; bases outside the gene matches: 5. Germline loops: CDR1 MDHEN, CDR2 SYDVKM. This CDR3 comprises 14 residues. Researchers ran the PCR with 60 Vbeta and 13 Jbeta primers. Generated by immunoSEQ multiplex PCR, the TCRdb table keeps only in-frame clones and is missing some. The sample table includes 100,000 to 150,000 clones. The chain couples TRBV28 to TRBJ2-7, with 8 nucleotides matching TRBD1. This TCR derives from a woman in her 40s in good health and CMV-seronegative. The specimen was PBMCs. In nucleotides, the CDR3 is TGTGCCAGCAGTCCCGGACAGGGAGCCTACGAGCAGTACTTC. Protein product: CASSPGQGAYEQYF.